Below are 22 T cell receptor beta chains sequenced from a single sample in a study of T cell responses to AZD1222 COVID-19 vaccine. Here immunoSEQ multiplex PCR was the method, and the copy in TCRdb shows in-frame clones only, minus some. Of around 140,000 clones listed, approximately 95% were seen once; the top ten hold 0.85% to 0.95%. The specimen comprised peripheral blood, sampled on day 0 of MenACWY control vaccination. Every receptor here comes from an adult in good health.

V usage is TRBV2 and J usage is TRBJ1-1; D unresolved. CDR3 length: 11 residues. Germline V lookup: CDR1 SNHLY, CDR2 FYNNEI. V gave up 6 bases and J gave up 5 bases, with 7 bases separating them. The CDR3 here is CASRVMTEAFF. DNA of the CDR3: TGTGCCAGCAGAGTTATGACTGAAGCTTTCTTT.

V and J are TRBV7-8 and TRBJ1-5; D gene unclear. Germline CDR1 and CDR2: SGHVS and FQNEAQ. Trimming took off 1 base at V and 2 bases at J, with 9 bases between the two ends. CDR3 length: 15 residues. Written as DNA, the CDR3 is TGTGCCAGCAGCTTAGGATCTCTGGGCAATCAGCCCCAGCATTTT. It yields the protein CASSLGSLGNQPQHF.

V is TRBV18 and J is TRBJ1-4, with 7 bases aligning to TRBD1. Germline V gene lookup returns CDR1 KGHSH and CDR2 LQKENI. Unmatched junction bases numbered 8, after V lost 4 bases and J lost 3 bases. The CDR3 has 16 residues. The CDR3 sequence is CASSHPGQGANEKLFF. In DNA, the CDR3 is TGTGCCAGCTCACACCCCGGGCAGGGGGCTAATGAAAAACTGTTTTTT. The full variable domain, rest sourced from reference TRBV18 and TRBJ1-4, is NAGVMQNPRHLVRRRGQEARLRCSPMKGHSHVYWYRQLPEEGLKFMVYLQKENIIDESGMPKERFSAEFPKEGPSILRIQQVVRGDSAAYFCASSHPGQGANEKLFFGSGTQLSVL.

The chain employs TRBV11-3 and TRBJ1-1, with a possible D match to TRBD1 (5 bases). This CDR3 region has 14 residues. Germline CDR1 is SGHNT and CDR2 is YENEEA. Trimming took off 5 bases at V and 5 bases at J, with 15 bases between the two ends. The CDR3 loop reads CASSPRGVGTEAFF. The CDR3 DNA follows: TGTGCCAGCAGCCCCCGGGGGGTAGGGACTGAAGCTTTCTTT.

The chain employs TRBV19 and TRBJ1-5, with 9 bases identical to TRBD1. The CDR3 covers 13 residues. With V trimmed by 8 bases and J by 6 bases, 5 bases remained unmatched. Germline assignment: CDR1 LNHDA and CDR2 SQIVND (reference sequence). The CDR3 bases are TGTGCCAGTGGACAGGGGCTCGTTCAGCCCCAGCATTTT. This translates into CASGQGLVQPQHF.

The V call is TRBV28, the J call TRBJ2-7; TRBD1 matches 9 bases. CDR3 size: 14 residues. Trimming removed 7 bases from V and 6 bases from J; junction bases left unmatched: 10. Germline values: CDR1 MDHEN, CDR2 SYDVKM. The CDR3 sequence is CASNVQGARSEQYF. The CDR3 region has the DNA TGTGCCAGCAACGTACAGGGGGCGCGAAGCGAGCAGTACTTC. Drawing the rest from reference TRBV28 and TRBJ2-7, the complete variable domain is DVKVTQSSRYLVKRTGEKVFLECVQDMDHENMFWYRQDPGLGLRLIYFSYDVKMKEKGDIPEGYSVSREKKERFSLILESASTNQTSMYLCASNVQGARSEQYFGPGTRLTVT.

The V call is TRBV3-1 (or the pseudogene TRBV3-2), the J call TRBJ2-1, with 8 bases identical to TRBD2. The CDR3 contains 15 residues. Germline trimming cut 4 bases from V and 4 bases from J; bases unmatched to any gene: 6. Germline V gene data show CDR1 as LGHDT and CDR2 as YNNKEL (reference sequence). CDR3 residues: CASSPASGRYNEQFF. Here the CDR3 DNA reads TGTGCCAGCAGCCCCGCCAGCGGGAGATACAATGAGCAGTTCTTC.

This clone was detected a few times. The chain employs TRBV5-1 and TRBJ1-2; D possibly corresponds to TRBD1 (5 bases). CDR3 length equals 14 residues. CDR1 is SGHRS, CDR2 YFSETQ, per germline. Trimming removed 0 bases at V and 8 bases at J, with 14 bases between. CDR3 bases: TGCGCCAGCAGCTTGGTGACCGGGTGGGACGGCTACACCTTC. Translation gives CASSLVTGWDGYTF.

The V call is TRBV11-3, the J call TRBJ2-2; D gene ambiguous. The CDR3 contains 15 residues. The germline CDR1 and CDR2 sequences are SGHNT and YENEEA. Trimming took 1 base from V and 4 from J, leaving 10 bases between them. The CDR3 nucleotides are TGTGCCAGCAGCTTAGGGGGTAGGAGCACCGGGGAGCTGTTTTTT. Protein product: CASSLGGRSTGELFF.

The chain is built from TRBV6-5 and TRBJ1-3; tentatively, D is TRBD1 (5 bases). CDR3 size: 14 residues. In germline, CDR1 is MNHEY, CDR2 SVGAGI. The V end lost 2 bases, the J end lost 4 bases, and 9 bases lay between the germline ends. As DNA, the CDR3 is TGTGCCAGCAGTTACGGGACGGAGGGAAACACCATATATTTT. It codes for CASSYGTEGNTIYF.

The V gene is TRBV14, the J gene TRBJ2-1, with 7 bases lining up with TRBD2. J was trimmed by 0 bases and V by 1 base; bases with no gene match: 12. CDR1 and CDR2 from the germline V gene are SGHDN and FVKESK. The CDR3 length is 19 residues. CDR3 protein: CASSQVSGPPLSSYNEQFF. DNA for the CDR3: TGTGCCAGCAGCCAAGTTAGCGGGCCTCCTCTAAGCTCCTACAATGAGCAGTTCTTC.

The chain employs TRBV10-3 and TRBJ1-1; D perhaps matches TRBD1 (5 bases). The V gene's germline CDR1 is ENHRY and CDR2 SYGVKD. The ends were cut back, 6 bases at V and 1 base at J, with 9 bases in the middle. The CDR3 totals 13 residues. CDR3 loop: CAIRGVANTEAFF. CDR3 bases: TGTGCCATCAGGGGGGTTGCGAACACTGAAGCTTTCTTT.

The rearrangement uses TRBV2 and TRBJ1-1, with D possibly matching TRBD1 (5 bases). Germline-derived CDR1 and CDR2 are SNHLY and FYNNEI. This CDR3 spans 13 amino acids. Trimming stripped 3 bases from V and 4 bases from J, with 9 bases between. The CDR3 region is CASSEGQSTEAFF. In DNA form, the CDR3 reads TGTGCCAGCAGTGAGGGGCAGAGCACTGAAGCTTTCTTT. Combining the CDR3 with reference TRBV2 and TRBJ1-1 gives the whole variable domain EPEVTQTPSHQVTQMGQEVILRCVPISNHLYFYWYRQILGQKVEFLVSFYNNEISEKSEIFDDQFSVERPDGSNFTLKIRSTKLEDSAMYFCASSEGQSTEAFFGQGTRLTVV.

The CDR3 DNA reads as TGTGCTAGTGGTTTGGGCTCCCTCACGGGGGAGCAGTACTTC. As protein: CASGLGSLTGEQYF. This rearrangement joins TRBV12-5 to TRBJ2-7; D may be TRBD2 (5 bases). V dropped 1 base and J dropped 7 bases, with 14 bases sitting between them. The CDR3 is 14 residues long. The germline CDR1 and CDR2 sequences are LGHNT and FRNRAP.

The V call is TRBV9, the J call TRBJ1-1; weak D call: TRBD1 (5 bases). The V end was cut by 0 bases, the J end by 1 base, with 10 bases between. Germline V gene sequence: CDR1 SGDLS, CDR2 YYNGEE. This CDR3 comprises 15 residues. Here the CDR3 reads CASSVAGYQNTEAFF. The CDR3 DNA follows: TGTGCCAGCAGCGTAGCAGGGTACCAGAACACTGAAGCTTTCTTT.

This chain connects TRBV7-9 to TRBJ1-1; D not resolved. V lost 2 bases to trimming and J lost 3 bases, with 13 bases between them. CDR3 length: 15 amino acids. CDR1 and CDR2 (germline): SEHNR, FQNEAQ (reference sequence). CDR3 region: CASSLPPKRDTEAFF. The CDR3, as DNA: TGTGCCAGCAGCTTACCCCCAAAAAGGGACACTGAAGCTTTCTTT.

This clone appeared once. V and J are TRBV6-5 and TRBJ1-6, with 7 positions matching TRBD1. V trimming: 6 bases; J trimming: 0 bases; junction bases outside the gene matches: 2. This CDR3 has 15 residues. Germline V gives CDR1 MNHEY, CDR2 SVGAGI. In DNA, the CDR3 is TGTGCCAGCAGGGACAGGAGCTCCTATAATTCACCCCTCCACTTT. The encoded protein is CASRDRSSYNSPLHF.

Here the CDR3 reads CASSLTGTVNTEAFF. The CDR3 DNA is TGTGCCAGCAGCCTGACTGGGACAGTGAACACTGAAGCTTTCTTT. This chain links TRBV3-1 (or the pseudogene TRBV3-2) with TRBJ1-1; TRBD1 matches at 7 bases. After removal of 4 bases from V and 0 bases from J, the junction contained 5 bases not matched to a gene. The CDR3 sequence is 15 residues long. Looked up from germline, CDR1 is LGHDT and CDR2 is YNNKEL (reference sequence).

About this clone: The junction departs from germline at one end; a sequencing error may be responsible. The gene calls are TRBV6-5 and TRBJ2-3; a weak D match, TRBD2 (6 bases). Germline V gene data show CDR1 as MNHEY and CDR2 as SVGAGI. The CDR3 is 13 amino acids. DNA of the CDR3: TGTGCCTGCAGGGAGGCGGGCACAGATACGCAGTATTTT. Its protein is CACREAGTDTQYF.

This clone was seen once. The chain has TRBV3-1 (or the pseudogene TRBV3-2) and TRBJ2-7, with TRBD1 identical over 7 bases. V shed 1 base, J shed 1 base, and the junction held 7 bases outside the gene matches. The CDR3 runs to 16 residues. Germline values: CDR1 LGHDT, CDR2 YNNKEL (reference sequence). The CDR3 sequence: CASSQVGSGQSYEQYF. In DNA, the CDR3 is TGTGCCAGCAGCCAAGTCGGGTCGGGACAGTCCTACGAGCAGTACTTC.

This clone was found once. Other DNA sequences in this sample translate to the same CDR3. The rearrangement links TRBV28 to TRBJ1-1, with D hard to call. V was pared by 7 bases and J by 2 bases, with 5 bases between. The CDR3 has 11 residues. The germline V gene has CDR1 MDHEN and CDR2 SYDVKM. The CDR3 sequence is CASKGNTEAFF. In nucleotides, the CDR3 is TGTGCCAGCAAGGGAAACACTGAAGCTTTCTTT.

J is TRBJ2-2 and V is TRBV5-1, with D maybe TRBD1 (6 bases). Germline V gives CDR1 SGHRS, CDR2 YFSETQ. Trimming removed 3 bases from V and 1 base from J, with 10 bases in between. The CDR3 runs 15 residues. In DNA, the CDR3 is TGCGCCAGCAGCTCCTCGACAGGGAACACCGGGGAGCTGTTTTTT. Its translation: CASSSSTGNTGELFF.